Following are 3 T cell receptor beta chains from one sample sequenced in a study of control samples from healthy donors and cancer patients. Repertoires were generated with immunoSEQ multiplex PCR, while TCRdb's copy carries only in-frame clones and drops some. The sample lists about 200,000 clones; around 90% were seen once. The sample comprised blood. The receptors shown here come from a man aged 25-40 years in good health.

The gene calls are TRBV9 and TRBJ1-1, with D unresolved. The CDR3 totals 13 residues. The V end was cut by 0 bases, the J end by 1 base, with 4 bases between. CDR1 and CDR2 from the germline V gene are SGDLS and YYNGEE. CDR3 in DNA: TGTGCCAGCAGCGTAGAACCGAACACTGAAGCTTTCTTT. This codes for CASSVEPNTEAFF.

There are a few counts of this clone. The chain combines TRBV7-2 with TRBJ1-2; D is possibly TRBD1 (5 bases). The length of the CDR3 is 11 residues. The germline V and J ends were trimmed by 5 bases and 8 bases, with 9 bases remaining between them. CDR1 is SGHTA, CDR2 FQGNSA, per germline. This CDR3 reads CASSTGQGYTF. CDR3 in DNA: TGTGCCAGCAGCACCGGACAAGGCTACACCTTC.

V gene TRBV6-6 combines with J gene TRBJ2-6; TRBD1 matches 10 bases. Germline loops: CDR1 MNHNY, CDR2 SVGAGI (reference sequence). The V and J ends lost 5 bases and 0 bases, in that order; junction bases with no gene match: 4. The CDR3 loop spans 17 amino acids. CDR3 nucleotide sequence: TGTGCCAGCAGTCGGGGACAGGGGAACTCTGGGGCCAACGTCCTGACTTTC. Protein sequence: CASSRGQGNSGANVLTF.